The 7 T cell receptor beta chains below all came from one sample that was sequenced in a study of identical twins. One entry per CDR3 protein results from TCRdb running MiXCR on the 5' RACE reads. The profile shows about 900,000 distinct CDR3 sequences, approximately 13% of them singletons. This sample also appeared in a second study, on yellow fever vaccine responses in identical twins.

The sample taken for sequencing was PBMCs. These receptor sequences come from a woman aged 18-29 years in good health.

The chain links TRBV6-1 to TRBJ1-5, with D hard to call. V lost 5 bases to trimming and J lost 4 bases, with 18 bases between them. Looked up from germline, CDR1 is MNHNS and CDR2 is SASEGT. The CDR3 sequence is 16 residues long. The CDR3 nucleotides are TGTGCCAGCAGTCCCGAATGGGGTAGACAAAATCAGCCCCAGCATTTT. It translates to CASSPEWGRQNQPQHF.

Here the CDR3 DNA reads TGTGCCAGCAGCTTAGGGGACGGTGCCGGCTACACCTTC. It specifies CASSLGDGAGYTF. The chain has TRBV7-9 and TRBJ1-2; maybe TRBD1 (5 bases). CDR3 length equals 13 residues. V was cut by 1 base and J by 8 bases, with 11 bases left in between. Germline V gene lookup returns CDR1 SEHNR and CDR2 FQNEAQ (reference sequence).

The chain combines TRBV3-1 with TRBJ1-1; D unclear. The CDR3 contains 14 residues. V was trimmed by 0 bases and J by 8 bases, leaving 13 bases between them. CDR1 LGHDT and CDR2 YNNKEL come from the germline V gene (reference sequence). For the CDR3, the DNA is TGTGCCAGCAGCCAAGATGGAAAGGGCATAGAAGCTTTCTTT. Its protein product is CASSQDGKGIEAFF.

This clonotype was seen a few times. The chain links TRBV24-1 to TRBJ2-1, with D perhaps matching TRBD1 (6 bases). The germline V gene has CDR1 KGHDR and CDR2 SFDVKD. This CDR3 spans 15 amino acids. V lost 1 base, J lost 4 bases, and 10 bases lay in between. Here the CDR3 reads CATSDFGTPYNEQFF. In nucleotides, the CDR3 is TGTGCCACCAGTGATTTCGGGACACCTTACAATGAGCAGTTCTTC.

This chain joins TRBV20-1 and TRBJ1-1; no firm D call. The CDR3 sequence is 14 residues long. Germline V lookup: CDR1 DFQATT, CDR2 SNEGSKA (reference sequence). The V gene lost 6 bases and the J gene lost 0 bases, with 14 bases spanning the gap. CDR3 amino acids: CSALWVEMNTEAFF. The CDR3 nucleotides read TGCAGTGCCTTATGGGTGGAGATGAACACTGAAGCTTTCTTT.

The CDR3 DNA sequence: TGCGCCAGCAGGGACTTGGGGCTGGCGAACACTGAAGCTTTCTTT. Its protein is CASRDLGLANTEAFF. The chain has TRBV10-2 and TRBJ1-1; weak D call: TRBD1 (5 bases). CDR1 and CDR2 from the germline V gene are WSHSY and SAAADI. V dropped 6 bases and J dropped 1 base, with 15 bases sitting between them. The CDR3 runs to 15 residues.

J is TRBJ1-1 and V is TRBV7-9, with 7 bases lining up with TRBD1. CDR1 is SEHNR and CDR2 is FQNEAQ in the germline V gene (reference sequence). This CDR3 is 17 amino acids long. The V segment lost 3 bases and the J segment 1 base; nucleotides outside the gene matches: 11. The CDR3 bases are TGTGCCAGCAGCTTCTTTACAGGGGTTCGGAAGAACACTGAAGCTTTCTTT. As protein: CASSFFTGVRKNTEAFF.